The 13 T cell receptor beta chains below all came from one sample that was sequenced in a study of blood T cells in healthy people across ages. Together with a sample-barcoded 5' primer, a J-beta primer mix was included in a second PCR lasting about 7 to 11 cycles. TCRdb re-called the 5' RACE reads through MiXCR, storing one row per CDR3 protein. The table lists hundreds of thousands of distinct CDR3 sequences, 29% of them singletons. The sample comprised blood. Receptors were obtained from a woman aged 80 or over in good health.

CDR3 DNA: TGCGCCAGCGCGCGGACTAGCGGGGTGTACAATGAGCAGTTCTTC. Residues: CASARTSGVYNEQFF. The chain joins TRBV4-3 to TRBJ2-1; 12 bases align to TRBD2. The CDR3 runs to 15 residues. The germline V gene encodes CDR1 LGHNA and CDR2 YSLEER. V lost 8 bases, J lost 4 bases, and 6 bases stayed unmatched.

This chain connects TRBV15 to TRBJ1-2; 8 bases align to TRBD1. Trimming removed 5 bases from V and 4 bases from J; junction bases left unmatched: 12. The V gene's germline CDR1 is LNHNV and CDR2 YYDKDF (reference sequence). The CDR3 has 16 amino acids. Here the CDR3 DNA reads TGTGCCACCAGCGCTTCGGACAGGGAACGGGGCTATGGCTACACCTTC. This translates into CATSASDRERGYGYTF. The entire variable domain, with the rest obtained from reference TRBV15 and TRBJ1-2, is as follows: DAMVIQNPRYQVTQFGKPVTLSCSQTLNHNVMYWYQQKSSQAPKLLFHYYDKDFNNEADTPDNFQSRRPNTSFCFLDIRSPGLGDTAMYLCATSASDRERGYGYTFGSGTRLTVV.

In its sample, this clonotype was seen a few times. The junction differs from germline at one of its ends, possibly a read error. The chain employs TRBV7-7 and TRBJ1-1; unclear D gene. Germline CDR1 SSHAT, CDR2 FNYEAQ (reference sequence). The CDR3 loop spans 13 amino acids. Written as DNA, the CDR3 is TGTGCTAGCAGCTTAACGAGTAACGCTGAAGCTTTCTTT. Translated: CASSLTSNAEAFF.

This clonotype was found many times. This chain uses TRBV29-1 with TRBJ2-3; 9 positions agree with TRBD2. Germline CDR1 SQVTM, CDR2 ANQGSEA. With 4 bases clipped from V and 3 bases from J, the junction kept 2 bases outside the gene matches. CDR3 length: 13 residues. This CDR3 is CSVGGGATDTQYF. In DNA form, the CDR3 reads TGCAGCGTTGGCGGGGGGGCAACAGATACGCAGTATTTT.

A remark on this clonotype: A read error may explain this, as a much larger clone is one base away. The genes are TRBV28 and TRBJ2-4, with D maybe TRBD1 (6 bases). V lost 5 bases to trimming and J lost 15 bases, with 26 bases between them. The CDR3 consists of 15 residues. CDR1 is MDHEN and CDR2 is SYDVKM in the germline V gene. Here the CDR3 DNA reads TGTGCCAGCAGTCCCCACACAGGGACCTCCTACGAGCGGTACTTC. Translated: CASSPHTGTSYERYF.

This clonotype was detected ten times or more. CDR3 bases: TGTGCCAGCACCCTAGGGGGGGGCGTAACCTACAATGAGCAGTTCTTC. Its protein is CASTLGGGVTYNEQFF. V and J are TRBV6-2 or TRBV6-3 and TRBJ2-1; a weak D match, TRBD2 (7 bases). Trimming removed 7 bases at V and 2 bases at J, with 18 bases between. This CDR3 comprises 16 residues. Germline assignment: CDR1 MNHEY and CDR2 SVGEGT.

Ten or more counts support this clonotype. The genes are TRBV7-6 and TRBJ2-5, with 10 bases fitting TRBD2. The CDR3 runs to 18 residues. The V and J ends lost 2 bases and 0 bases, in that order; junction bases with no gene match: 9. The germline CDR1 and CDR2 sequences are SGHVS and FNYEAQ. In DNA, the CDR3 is TGTGCCAGCAGCTTAATGTCTCTACTAGCGGGACACCAAGAGACCCAGTACTTC. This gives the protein CASSLMSLLAGHQETQYF.

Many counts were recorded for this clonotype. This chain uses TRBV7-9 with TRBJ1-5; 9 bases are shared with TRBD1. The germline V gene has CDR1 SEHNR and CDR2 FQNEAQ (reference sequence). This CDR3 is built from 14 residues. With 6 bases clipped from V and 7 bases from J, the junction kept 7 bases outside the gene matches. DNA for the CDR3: TGTGCCAGCAGTTCCCGACAGGGGGTACAGCCCCAGCATTTT. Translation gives CASSSRQGVQPQHF.

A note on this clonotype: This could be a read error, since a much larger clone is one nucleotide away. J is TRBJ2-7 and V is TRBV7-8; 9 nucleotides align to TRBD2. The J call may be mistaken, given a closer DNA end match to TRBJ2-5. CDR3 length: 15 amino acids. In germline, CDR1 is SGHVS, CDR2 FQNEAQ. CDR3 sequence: CASSSGTSSGVTQYF. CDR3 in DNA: TGTGCCAGCAGCTCAGGGACTAGCTCGGGCGTGACCCAGTACTTC.

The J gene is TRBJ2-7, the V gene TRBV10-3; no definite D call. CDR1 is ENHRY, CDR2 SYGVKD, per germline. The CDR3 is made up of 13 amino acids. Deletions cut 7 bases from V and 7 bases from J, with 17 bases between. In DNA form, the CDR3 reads TGTGCCATCAACTTAGGACGGAATTATGAGCAGTACTTC. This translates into CAINLGRNYEQYF.

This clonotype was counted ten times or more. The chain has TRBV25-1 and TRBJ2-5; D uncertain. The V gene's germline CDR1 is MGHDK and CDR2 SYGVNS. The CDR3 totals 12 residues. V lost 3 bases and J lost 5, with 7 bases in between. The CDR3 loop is CASSDREETQYF. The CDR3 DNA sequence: TGTGCCAGCAGTGATCGCGAGGAGACCCAGTACTTC.

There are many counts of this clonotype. The CDR3 here is CASRNDRVYSYEQYF. CDR3 DNA sequence: TGTGCCAGCAGAAACGACAGGGTATACTCCTACGAGCAGTACTTC. The chain links TRBV12-3 or TRBV12-4 to TRBJ2-7, with 7 positions matching TRBD1. J gave up 0 bases and V 6 bases, and 8 bases lay outside the gene matches. This CDR3 is 15 amino acids long.

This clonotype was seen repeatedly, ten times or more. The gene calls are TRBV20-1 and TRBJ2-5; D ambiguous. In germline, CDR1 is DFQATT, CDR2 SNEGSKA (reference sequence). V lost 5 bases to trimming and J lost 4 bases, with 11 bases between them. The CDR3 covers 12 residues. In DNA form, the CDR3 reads TGCAGTGCTTACGGGTCGGGAGAGACCCAGTACTTC. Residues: CSAYGSGETQYF.